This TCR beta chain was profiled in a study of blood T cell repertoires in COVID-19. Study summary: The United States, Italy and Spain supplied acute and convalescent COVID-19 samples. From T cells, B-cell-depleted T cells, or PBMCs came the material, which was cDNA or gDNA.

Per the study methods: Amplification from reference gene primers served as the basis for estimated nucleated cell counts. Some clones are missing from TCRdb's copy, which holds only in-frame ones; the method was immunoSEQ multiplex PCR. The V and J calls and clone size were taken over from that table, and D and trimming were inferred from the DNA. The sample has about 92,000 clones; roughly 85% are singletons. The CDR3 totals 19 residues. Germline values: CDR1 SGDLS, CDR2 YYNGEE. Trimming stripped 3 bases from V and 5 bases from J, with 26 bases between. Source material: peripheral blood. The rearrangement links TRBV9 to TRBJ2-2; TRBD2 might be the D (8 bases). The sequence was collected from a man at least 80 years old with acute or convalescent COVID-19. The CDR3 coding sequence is TGTGCCAGCAGCGGTCTCCCGGGGGGGACGGGACAGTTGACCGGGGAGCTGTTTTTT. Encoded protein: CASSGLPGGTGQLTGELFF.